The 11 T cell receptor beta chains reported below all come from one sample, sequenced in a study of T-cell reconstitution after alpha-beta-depleted transplantation in children (dated by TCRdb to between 2015 and 2016). Library construction relied on PCR. The sample was run on an Illumina HiSeq 2500. To normalize quantification of the TCRbeta repertoire, the TCR libraries were built with molecular barcoding that relied on unique molecular identifiers. TCRdb handled the public reads itself, with Q25 trimming in fastp and clone calling in MiXCR, and kept productive beta chains. Under each unique CDR3 protein, matching rows form one entry showing the most common genes and DNA. This sample lists about 500,000 distinct CDR3 sequences; roughly 11% were detected once. 12% to 15% of the sample is in the top ten clones. What the treatment or condition label conveys for this sample: allogeneic hematopoietic cell transplantation with graft depleted of TCRalphabeta T cells and CD19 B cells.

The sequencing here drew on PBMCs, mostly from graft donor cells, taken 180 days after TCRalphabeta/CD19-depleted stem cell transplant. The receptors stem from a female patient aged 2 to 10 who had a stem cell transplant for aplastic anemia, so the T cells may come from the graft donor.

The J gene is TRBJ2-1, the V gene TRBV29-1; possible D gene TRBD1, 5 bases. Germline V gives CDR1 SQVTM, CDR2 ANQGSEA. The CDR3 consists of 16 residues. The V end lost 6 bases, the J end lost 2 bases, and 20 bases lay between the germline ends. The DNA of the CDR3 is TGCAGCGTACAACCTAGGAGCAGGGTGACCTACAATGAGCAGTTCTTC. It yields the protein CSVQPRSRVTYNEQFF.

A few counts support this clonotype. This sequence joins TRBV25-1 and TRBJ2-2; weak D call: TRBD1 (6 bases). Between the trimmed V and J ends, which lost 4 bases and 6 bases, there was a span of 15 bases. Germline V gene sequence: CDR1 MGHDK, CDR2 SYGVNS. CDR3 size: 15 residues. This chain's CDR3 is CASSGNRQVPGELFF. The CDR3 DNA reads as TGTGCCAGCAGTGGGAACAGACAGGTCCCCGGGGAGCTGTTTTTT.

This clonotype was seen many times. The chain carries TRBV10-3 and TRBJ2-1; TRBD1 matches at 8 bases. Germline V gene lookup returns CDR1 ENHRY and CDR2 SYGVKD. The CDR3 sequence is 16 residues long. Trimming cost V 1 base and J 4 bases; bases outside gene matches: 6. CDR3 in DNA: TGTGCCATCAGTGAGTACCATGACAGGGGATACAATGAGCAGTTCTTC. Translation: CAISEYHDRGYNEQFF.

The rearrangement links TRBV6-1 to TRBJ1-4; perhaps TRBD1 as D (5 bases). The germline gives CDR1 MNHNS, CDR2 SASEGT. V was clipped by 7 bases and J by 5 bases, with 11 bases between them. This CDR3 is 13 amino acids long. The CDR3 sequence is CASKRAGNEKLFF. In nucleotides, the CDR3 is TGTGCCAGCAAACGGGCAGGGAATGAAAAACTGTTTTTT.

CDR3 in amino acids: CASSRRLQRNEQFF. The DNA for the CDR3 is TGTGCCAGCAGCCGTCGACTCCAGAGGAATGAGCAGTTCTTC. The V and J genes are TRBV7-2 and TRBJ2-1; no clear D. With 5 bases removed from V and 7 bases from J, the gap between germline ends came to 15 bases. Per the germline V gene, CDR1 is SGHTA and CDR2 is FQGNSA. The CDR3 spans 14 residues.

This clonotype was found a few times. The CDR3 DNA reads TGTGGGAGCCAAGCCCAGGGGGGAAGCTCCTACGAGCAGTACGTC. This codes for CGSQAQGGSSYEQYV. The chain recombines TRBV28 with TRBJ2-7; possibly TRBD1 for D (7 bases). CDR1 MDHEN and CDR2 SYDVKM come from the germline V gene. The CDR3 is made up of 15 amino acids.

This clonotype was detected ten times or more. DNA for the CDR3: TGTGCCAGCAGCGTAGAGTCCCTGAAGGGGGCGGCTAGGCACAATGAGCAGTTCTTC. Its protein is CASSVESLKGAARHNEQFF. J is TRBJ2-1 and V is TRBV9; TRBD1 aligns across 7 bases. Germline values: CDR1 SGDLS, CDR2 YYNGEE. CDR3 length: 19 residues. Losses at the gene ends were 0 bases for V and 5 bases for J; bases not matched to a gene: 17. The whole variable domain, remainder taken from reference TRBV9 and TRBJ2-1, is DSGVTQTPKHLITATGQRVTLRCSPRSGDLSVYWYQQSLDQGLQFLIQYYNGEERAKGNILERFSAQQFPDLHSELNLSSLELGDSALYFCASSVESLKGAARHNEQFFGPGTRLTVL.

The V call is TRBV12-3 or TRBV12-4, the J call TRBJ2-1; 12 positions match TRBD2. This CDR3 region has 16 residues. The V gene end was trimmed by 3 bases and the J gene end by 8 bases; junction bases not matched to a gene: 8. CDR3: CASSLASGRAGDEQFF. The CDR3 DNA follows: TGTGCCAGCAGTTTGGCTAGCGGGAGGGCCGGAGATGAGCAGTTCTTC.

This clonotype was picked up a small number of times. The V call is TRBV27, the J call TRBJ2-7, with D unresolved. The CDR3 sequence is 9 residues long. CDR1 and CDR2 from the germline V gene are MNHEY and SMNVEV (reference sequence). Trimming cost V 9 bases and J 4 bases, with 4 bases left between them. The CDR3 loop is CARIYEQYV. The CDR3 coding sequence is TGTGCCAGAATTTACGAGCAGTACGTC.

This clonotype came up a few times. The chain joins TRBV19 to TRBJ1-4, with a weak D call TRBD1 (5 bases). The CDR3 is 15 residues long. Deletions cut 6 bases from V and 8 bases from J, with 19 bases between. Germline V CDR1 and CDR2: LNHDA, SQIVND (reference sequence). The DNA of the CDR3 is TGTGCCAGTAGGCCACCCGGCGGGGGTTTGGAAAAACTGTTTTTT. Translated: CASRPPGGGLEKLFF.

The chain employs TRBV7-8 and TRBJ1-3; D is possibly TRBD1 (5 bases). Germline loops: CDR1 SGHVS, CDR2 FQNEAQ. V lost 5 bases and J lost 2, with 10 bases in between. The CDR3 is 14 amino acids. The CDR3, as DNA: TGTGCCAGCAGCCCCGGGGGGGCTGGAAACACCATATATTTT. As protein: CASSPGGAGNTIYF.